What follows are 6 T cell receptor beta chains derived from one specimen sequenced in a study of blood T cells in healthy people across ages. Next came a second PCR, run for about 6 to 11 cycles, which used a sample-barcoded 5' primer along with a J-beta primer mix. TCRdb independently ran MiXCR on the 5' RACE reads; one entry per CDR3 protein. Of 540,000 or so distinct CDR3 sequences in the sample, less than 60% were seen once. The sample consisted of blood. Receptors originate from a man aged 80 or over in good health.

The CDR3 sequence is CASSLPTGEKLFF. CDR3 in DNA: TGTGCCAGCAGCTTGCCGACGGGAGAAAAACTGTTTTTT. The rearrangement uses TRBV5-6 and TRBJ1-4; D gene unclear. This CDR3 is 13 amino acids long. Per germline, CDR1 SGHDT and CDR2 YYEEEE. Deletions cut 1 base from V and 8 bases from J, with 9 bases between.

This clonotype was recorded only once. One end of the junction varies from germline; a read error may be responsible. The genes are TRBV29-1 and TRBJ2-3, with TRBD2 matching 9 bases. Germline CDR1 is SQVTM and CDR2 is ANQGSEA. CDR3 length: 15 amino acids. The CDR3 DNA is TGTAGCGTCGAAGCTGTGGGACTAGCAACAGATATGCAGTATTTT. This encodes CSVEAVGLATDMQYF.

This chain connects TRBV29-1 to TRBJ1-1; maybe TRBD1 (5 bases). V was cut by 3 bases and J by 6 bases, with 17 bases left in between. CDR1 is SQVTM and CDR2 is ANQGSEA in the germline V gene. There are 14 residues in the CDR3. The DNA for the CDR3 is TGCAGCGTTGAGCTGCCCCCCCGGGGCCCTGAAGCTTTCTTT. As protein: CSVELPPRGPEAFF.

This clonotype occurred a few times. The genes are TRBV9 and TRBJ2-2, with D perhaps matching TRBD1 (5 bases). Trimming took off 0 bases at V and 3 bases at J, with 9 bases between the two ends. The CDR3 extends over 15 amino acids. Germline CDR1 SGDLS, CDR2 YYNGEE. The CDR3 spells CASSVEGAHTGELFF. Written as DNA, the CDR3 is TGTGCCAGCAGCGTAGAAGGGGCGCACACCGGGGAGCTGTTTTTT. Using reference TRBV9 and TRBJ2-2 for the parts outside the CDR3, the full variable domain is DSGVTQTPKHLITATGQRVTLRCSPRSGDLSVYWYQQSLDQGLQFLIQYYNGEERAKGNILERFSAQQFPDLHSELNLSSLELGDSALYFCASSVEGAHTGELFFGEGSRLTVL.

V and J are TRBV7-2 and TRBJ2-1, with D possibly being TRBD2 (7 bases). V shed 5 bases and J shed 0 bases, with 17 bases lying between them. Germline V lookup: CDR1 SGHTA, CDR2 FQGNSA. CDR3 size: 17 residues. Written as DNA, the CDR3 is TGTGCCAGCAGCGTAGGGGGGGACGTGAGCTCCTACAATGAGCAGTTCTTC. Translating gives CASSVGGDVSSYNEQFF. Full variable domain (rest looked up from reference TRBV7-2 and TRBJ2-1): GAGVSQSPSNKVTEKGKDVELRCDPISGHTALYWYRQSLGQGLEFLIYFQGNSAPDKSGLPSDRFSAERTGGSVSTLTIQRTQQEDSAVYLCASSVGGDVSSYNEQFFGPGTRLTVL.

CDR3: CASSYPAGGETQYF. Written as DNA, the CDR3 is TGCGCCAGCAGCTACCCAGCTGGGGGAGAGACCCAGTACTTC. The genes are TRBV5-1 and TRBJ2-5; D is tentatively TRBD1 or TRBD2 (5 bases each). The germline V gene has CDR1 SGHRS and CDR2 YFSETQ. This CDR3 is 14 amino acids long. V was cut by 3 bases and J by 4 bases, with 13 bases left in between.